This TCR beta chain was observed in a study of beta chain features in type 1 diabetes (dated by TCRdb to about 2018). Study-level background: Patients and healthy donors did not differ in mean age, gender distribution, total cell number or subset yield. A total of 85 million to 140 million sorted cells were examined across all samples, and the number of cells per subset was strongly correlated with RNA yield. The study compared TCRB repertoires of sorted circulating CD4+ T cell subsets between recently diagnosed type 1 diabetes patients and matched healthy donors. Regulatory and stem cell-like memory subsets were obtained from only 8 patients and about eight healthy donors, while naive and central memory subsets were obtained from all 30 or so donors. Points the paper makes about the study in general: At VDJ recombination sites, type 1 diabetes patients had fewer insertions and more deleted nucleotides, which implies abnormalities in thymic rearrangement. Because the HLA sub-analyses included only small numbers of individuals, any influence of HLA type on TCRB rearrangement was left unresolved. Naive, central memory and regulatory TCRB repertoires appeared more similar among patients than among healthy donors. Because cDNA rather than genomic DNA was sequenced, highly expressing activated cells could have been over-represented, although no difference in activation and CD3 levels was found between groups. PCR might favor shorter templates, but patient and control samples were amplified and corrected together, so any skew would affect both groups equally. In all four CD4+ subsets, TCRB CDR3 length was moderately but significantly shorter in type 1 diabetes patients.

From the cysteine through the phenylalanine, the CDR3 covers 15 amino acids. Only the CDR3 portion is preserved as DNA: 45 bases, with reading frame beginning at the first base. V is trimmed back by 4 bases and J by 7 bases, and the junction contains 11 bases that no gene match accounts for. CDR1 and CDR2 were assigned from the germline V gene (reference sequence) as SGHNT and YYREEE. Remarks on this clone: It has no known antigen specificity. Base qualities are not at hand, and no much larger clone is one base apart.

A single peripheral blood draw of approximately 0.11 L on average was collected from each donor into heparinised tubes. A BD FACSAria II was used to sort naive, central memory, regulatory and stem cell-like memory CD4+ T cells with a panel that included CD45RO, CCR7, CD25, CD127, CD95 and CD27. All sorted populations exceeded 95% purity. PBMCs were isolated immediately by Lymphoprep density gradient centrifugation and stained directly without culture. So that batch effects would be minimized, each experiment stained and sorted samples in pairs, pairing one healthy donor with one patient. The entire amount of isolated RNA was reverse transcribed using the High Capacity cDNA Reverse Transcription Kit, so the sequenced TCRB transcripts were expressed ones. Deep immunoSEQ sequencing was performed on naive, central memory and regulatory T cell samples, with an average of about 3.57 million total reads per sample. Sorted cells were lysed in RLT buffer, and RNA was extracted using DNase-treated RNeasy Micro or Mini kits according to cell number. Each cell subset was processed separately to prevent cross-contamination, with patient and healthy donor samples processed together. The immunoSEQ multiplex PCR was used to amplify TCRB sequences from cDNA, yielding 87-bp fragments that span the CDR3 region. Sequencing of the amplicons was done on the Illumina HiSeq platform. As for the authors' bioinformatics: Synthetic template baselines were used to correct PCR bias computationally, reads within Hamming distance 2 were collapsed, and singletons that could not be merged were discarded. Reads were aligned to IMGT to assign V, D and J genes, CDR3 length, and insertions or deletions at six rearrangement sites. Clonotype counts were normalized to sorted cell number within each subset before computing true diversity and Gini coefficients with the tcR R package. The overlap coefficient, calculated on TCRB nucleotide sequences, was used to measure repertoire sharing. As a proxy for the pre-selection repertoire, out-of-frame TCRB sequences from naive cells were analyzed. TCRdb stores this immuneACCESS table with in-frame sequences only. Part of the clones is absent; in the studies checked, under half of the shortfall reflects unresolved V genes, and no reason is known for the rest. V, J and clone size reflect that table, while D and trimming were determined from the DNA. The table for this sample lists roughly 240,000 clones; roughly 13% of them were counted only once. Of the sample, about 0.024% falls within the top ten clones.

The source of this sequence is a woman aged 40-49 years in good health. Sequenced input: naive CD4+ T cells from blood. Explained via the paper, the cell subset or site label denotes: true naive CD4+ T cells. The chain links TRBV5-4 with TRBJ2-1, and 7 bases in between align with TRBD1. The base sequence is TGTGCCAGCAGCGGCCGGACAGGTCCCGTGAATGAGCAGTTCTTC. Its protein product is CASSGRTGPVNEQFF.